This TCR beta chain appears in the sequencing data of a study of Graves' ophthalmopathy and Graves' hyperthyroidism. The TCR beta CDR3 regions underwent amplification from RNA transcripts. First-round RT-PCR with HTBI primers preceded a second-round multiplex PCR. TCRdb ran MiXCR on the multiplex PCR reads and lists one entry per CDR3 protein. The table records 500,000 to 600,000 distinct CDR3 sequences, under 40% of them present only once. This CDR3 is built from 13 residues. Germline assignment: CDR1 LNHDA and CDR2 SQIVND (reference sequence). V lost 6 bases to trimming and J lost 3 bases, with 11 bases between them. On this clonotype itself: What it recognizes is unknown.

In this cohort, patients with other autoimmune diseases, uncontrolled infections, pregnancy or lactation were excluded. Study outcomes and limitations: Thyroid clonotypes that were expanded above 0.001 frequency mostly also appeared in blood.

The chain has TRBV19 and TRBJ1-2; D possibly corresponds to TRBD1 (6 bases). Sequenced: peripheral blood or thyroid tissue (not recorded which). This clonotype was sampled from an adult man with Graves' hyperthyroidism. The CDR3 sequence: CASSVRGDYGYTF. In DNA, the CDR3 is TGTGCCAGTAGCGTCAGGGGAGACTATGGCTACACCTTC.